Shown below are 18 T cell receptor beta chains from a single sample sequenced in a study of tumor-infiltrating lymphocytes in primary liver carcinoma. From roughly 20-30 mg of unsorted bulk tissue, DNA and RNA were co-extracted together. Total RNA (about 500 ng) served as template for TCR beta cDNA synthesis primed by a constant-region primer. It was through three nested multiplex PCR rounds of slightly modified ARM-PCR that TCR beta libraries arose. It was with TRBV1-TRBV30 forward primers and a C-beta reverse primer that the first two PCR rounds were run, at 10 cycles each. Via MiXCR, TCRdb re-called the multiplex PCR reads, giving one row per CDR3 protein. The top ten clones hold roughly a quarter of a sample with about 50,000 distinct CDR3 sequences, around 73% of them seen once. Sequencing used liver tumor tissue from sampling region 5. Subset specified: tumor region T5, tumor centre. The source of these receptors is a man aged 40-49 years with primary liver carcinoma and hepatitis B virus infection.

Note on this clonotype: Here the CDR3 omits its conserved ending phenylalanine or tryptophan, so a read error is the likely source. This chain connects TRBV28 to TRBJ2-1, with 8 bases lining up with TRBD1. The germline V gene encodes CDR1 MDHEN and CDR2 SYDVKM. The CDR3 extends over 12 amino acids. Written as DNA, the CDR3 is TGTGCTATCAGCAGACAGGGGAGTGAGCAGTTCTTA. Its translation is CAISRQGSEQFL.

Points on this clonotype: The junction departs from germline at one end; a sequencing error may be responsible. J is TRBJ1-1 and V is TRBV6-1; tentatively, D is TRBD1 (5 bases). CDR3 length: 12 residues. The germline V gene encodes CDR1 MNHNS and CDR2 SASEGT. The CDR3 DNA reads TGTGCCTGTCGAAGGGGTAACACTGAAGCTATCTTT. It specifies CACRRGNTEAIF.

With regard to this clonotype: Given the absence of the conserved phenylalanine or tryptophan at the CDR3 end, a read error is likely. The chain joins TRBV6-1 to TRBJ2-2, with 11 bases identical to TRBD1. Germline V gives CDR1 MNHNS, CDR2 SASEGT. CDR3 length equals 15 residues. CDR3 sequence reads: CASRTGGGGPRELFI. The CDR3 DNA is TGCGCCAGCAGGACAGGGGGCGGAGGACCCAGGGAGCTGTTTATT.

This clonotype was found many times. V usage is TRBV24-1 and J usage is TRBJ2-1; D is possibly TRBD2 (6 bases). V was clipped by 3 bases and J by 6 bases, with 17 bases between them. CDR1 is KGHDR and CDR2 is SFDVKD in the germline V gene. This CDR3 has 16 residues. This CDR3 reads CATSDASGSRFNEQFF. CDR3 nucleotides: TGTGCCACCAGTGATGCAAGCGGGTCCAGGTTCAATGAGCAGTTCTTC.

Concerning this clonotype: The conserved final phenylalanine or tryptophan is absent from the CDR3, which likely points to a read error. The CDR3 is CASSYTGPLSGELFL. The DNA of the CDR3 is TGTGCCAGCAGCTATACGGGACCTCTCTCCGGGGAGCTGTTTTTA. The V gene is TRBV11-1, the J gene TRBJ2-2; perhaps D is TRBD1 or TRBD2 (5 bases each). Germline CDR1 is SGHAT and CDR2 is FQDESV (reference sequence). The CDR3 length is 15 residues. The V gene lost 4 bases and the J gene lost 6 bases, with 15 bases spanning the gap.

As concerns this clonotype: Without the conserved terminal phenylalanine or tryptophan, this CDR3 likely stems from a read error. Written as DNA, the CDR3 is TGTGCCAGCACTTACGAGGGGTATAGCAATCAGCCACAGCATTTA. It specifies CASTYEGYSNQPQHL. The rearrangement uses TRBV6-2 or TRBV6-3 and TRBJ1-5; TRBD1 is a possible D gene (5 bases). This CDR3 has 15 residues. Germline CDR1 MNHEY, CDR2 SVGEGT.

Remarks on this clonotype: At one of its ends the junction is not consistent with the germline gene, which may arise from a read error. The genes are TRBV4-1 and TRBJ2-2; a weak D match, TRBD1 (6 bases). From germline, CDR1 is MGHRA and CDR2 YSYEKL. The CDR3 has 17 residues. CDR3 sequence reads: CSSSRSVRDKNTGELFF. CDR3 nucleotide sequence: TGCTCCAGCAGCCGATCCGTCAGGGACAAGAACACCGGGGAGCTTTTTTTT.

Of note for this clonotype: A read error may account for a junction end that differs from germline. The rearrangement uses TRBV24-1 and TRBJ2-5, with 8 bases matching TRBD2. Germline V CDR1 and CDR2: KGHDR, SFDVKD. This CDR3 is built from 16 residues. The CDR3: CATSEGGLVGVETQYF. For the CDR3, the DNA is TGTGCCACCAGTGAGGGGGGACTAGTGGGAGTCGAGACCCAATACTTC.

Points on this clonotype: An end of the junction does not agree with germline; a read error may underlie this. V gene TRBV7-8 combines with J gene TRBJ2-1; 9 bases agree with TRBD2. This CDR3 has 14 residues. Germline V gives CDR1 SGHVS, CDR2 FQNEAQ. The CDR3: CAISLVGSGREQFF. In DNA form, the CDR3 reads TGTGCCATCAGCTTAGTGGGTAGCGGGAGAGAGCAATTCTTC.

Notes on this clonotype: Sequence at one end of the junction differs from germline and may be a read error. The chain combines TRBV11-2 with TRBJ2-6; the match to TRBD1 covers 8 bases. This CDR3 region has 21 residues. Germline V gene sequence: CDR1 SGHAT, CDR2 FQNNGV. This CDR3 reads CTSSMGGDRGISLSGTNALTF. Written as DNA, the CDR3 is TGTACCAGCAGCATGGGGGGAGACAGGGGCATTTCCCTCTCTGGGACCAACGCCCTGACTTTC.

Points on this clonotype: One end of the junction does not line up with germline, which may come from a read error. This rearrangement joins TRBV6-1 to TRBJ2-3, with D unresolved. The germline gives CDR1 MNHNS, CDR2 SASEGT. The CDR3 length is 13 residues. The CDR3 loop is CASSESDTDTQFF. The DNA for the CDR3 is TGCGCCAGCAGTGAGTCCGACACAGATACGCAGTTTTTT.

About this clonotype: A junction end diverges from the germline sequence, so it may reflect a read error. The chain uses TRBV29-1 and TRBJ1-4; possibly TRBD1 for D (6 bases). The CDR3 is 13 amino acids. From germline, CDR1 is SQVTM and CDR2 ANQGSEA. CDR3 sequence (DNA): TGCAACGTTGGCCGGGGGCAGAGTGAAAAACTGTTTTTT. It translates to CNVGRGQSEKLFF.

Concerning this clonotype itself: Germline and junction disagree at one end, which may indicate a read error. The CDR3 DNA reads TGCGCCATCAGCCTGGATAGGGGGGGGAATGAGCATTTCTTC. Its translation is CAISLDRGGNEHFF. The chain couples TRBV4-3 to TRBJ2-1; D may be TRBD2 (7 bases). The germline CDR1 and CDR2 sequences are LGHNA and YSLEER. The CDR3 extends over 14 amino acids.

The rearrangement uses TRBV29-1 and TRBJ2-7; D not resolved. Looked up from germline, CDR1 is SQVTM and CDR2 is ANQGSEA. The CDR3 covers 16 residues. CDR3 in amino acids: CSAITSEIGTPYEQYF. The DNA of the CDR3 is TGCAGTGCCATCACATCTGAGATCGGCACTCCCTACGAGCAGTACTTC.

Concerning this clonotype: The junction differs from germline at one of its ends, possibly a read error. The chain is built from TRBV12-3 or TRBV12-4 and TRBJ1-1; D is perhaps TRBD1 (5 bases). The CDR3 contains 12 residues. In DNA form, the CDR3 reads TGTCCCAGTACGGGACGCGGCGGTGAAGCTTTCTTT. It specifies CPSTGRGGEAFF.

The count of this clonotype is one. One junction end does not reproduce the germline sequence, and a read error may be involved. The genes are TRBV6-2 or TRBV6-3 and TRBJ2-3, with unresolved D. Germline V gene data show CDR1 as MNHEY and CDR2 as SVGEGT. This CDR3 is built from 13 residues. CDR3 loop: CAGSFTDTDTQYF. In nucleotides, the CDR3 is TGTGCCGGCAGTTTCACCGACACAGATACGCAGTATTTT.

A note on this clonotype: A read error may explain this, as a much larger clone is one base away. This chain uses TRBV30 with TRBJ2-1; 7 bases fit TRBD2. Germline V CDR1 and CDR2: GTSNPN, SVGIG (reference sequence). This CDR3 comprises 13 residues. J lost 8 bases, V lost 5 bases, and 9 bases had no gene match. The DNA for the CDR3 is TGTGCCTGGGCCGGGATAGGGAGGGATGAGCAGTTCTTC. Its translation is CAWAGIGRDEQFF.

As to this clonotype: A junction end diverges from the germline sequence, so it may reflect a read error. The V call is TRBV11-2, the J call TRBJ2-7, with D possibly matching TRBD2 (6 bases). This CDR3 region has 15 residues. CDR1 and CDR2 from the germline V gene are SGHAT and FQNNGV. The CDR3 nucleotides are TGTTCCAGCAGCTTAGGGCAGGGAGCGGACTATAAGCAGTACTTC. This codes for CSSSLGQGADYKQYF.